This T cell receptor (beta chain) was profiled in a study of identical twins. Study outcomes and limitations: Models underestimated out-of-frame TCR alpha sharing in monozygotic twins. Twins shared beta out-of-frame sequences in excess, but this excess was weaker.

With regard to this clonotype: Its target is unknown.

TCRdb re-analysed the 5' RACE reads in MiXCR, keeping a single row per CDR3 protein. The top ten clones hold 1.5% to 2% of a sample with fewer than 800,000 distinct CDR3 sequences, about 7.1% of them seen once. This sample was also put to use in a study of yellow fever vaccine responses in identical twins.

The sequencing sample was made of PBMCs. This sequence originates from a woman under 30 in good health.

The CDR3 DNA sequence: TGTGCCAACTCTGCGACAGGGTTCGAAAACACCATATATTTT. As protein: CANSATGFENTIYF. The chain combines TRBV10-3 with TRBJ1-3; 7 nucleotides align to TRBD1. This CDR3 contains 14 residues. Trimming removed 10 bases from V and 6 bases from J; junction bases left unmatched: 12. CDR1 ENHRY and CDR2 SYGVKD come from the germline V gene.